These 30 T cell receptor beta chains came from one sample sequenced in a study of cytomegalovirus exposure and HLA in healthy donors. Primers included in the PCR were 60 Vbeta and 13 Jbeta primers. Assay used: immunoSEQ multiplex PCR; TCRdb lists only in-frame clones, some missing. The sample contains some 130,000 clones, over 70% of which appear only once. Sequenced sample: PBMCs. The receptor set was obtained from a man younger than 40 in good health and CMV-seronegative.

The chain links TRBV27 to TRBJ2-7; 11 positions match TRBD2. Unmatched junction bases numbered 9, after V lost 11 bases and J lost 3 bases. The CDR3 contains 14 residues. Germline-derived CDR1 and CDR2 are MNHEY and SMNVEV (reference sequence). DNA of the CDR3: TGTGCCCCCGTGACTAGCGGGGCACTCTACGAGCAGTACTTC. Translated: CAPVTSGALYEQYF.

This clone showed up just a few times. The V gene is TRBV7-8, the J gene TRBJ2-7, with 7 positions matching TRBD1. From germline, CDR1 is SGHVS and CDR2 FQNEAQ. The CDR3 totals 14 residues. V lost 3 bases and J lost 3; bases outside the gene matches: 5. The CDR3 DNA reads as TGTGCCAGCAGCTTGAGGGGACAGTTCTACGAGCAGTACTTC. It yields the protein CASSLRGQFYEQYF.

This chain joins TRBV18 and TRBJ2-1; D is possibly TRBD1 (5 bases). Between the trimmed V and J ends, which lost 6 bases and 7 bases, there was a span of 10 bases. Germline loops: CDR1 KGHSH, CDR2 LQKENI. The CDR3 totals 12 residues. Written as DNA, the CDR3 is TGTGCCAGCTCCCGAGACAGAAATGAGCAGTTCTTC. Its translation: CASSRDRNEQFF.

The CDR3 DNA is TGTGCCACCAAGGGAGACCTCTTAGGCTACACCTTC. Protein: CATKGDLLGYTF. The rearrangement joins TRBV2 to TRBJ1-2; no clear D gene. V was trimmed by 10 bases and J by 8 bases, leaving 17 bases between them. Germline V CDR1 and CDR2: SNHLY, FYNNEI. This CDR3 is built from 12 residues. Supplemented by reference TRBV2 and TRBJ1-2, the full variable domain reads EPEVTQTPSHQVTQMGQEVILRCVPISNHLYFYWYRQILGQKVEFLVSFYNNEISEKSEIFDDQFSVERPDGSNFTLKIRSTKLEDSAMYFCATKGDLLGYTFGSGTRLTVV.

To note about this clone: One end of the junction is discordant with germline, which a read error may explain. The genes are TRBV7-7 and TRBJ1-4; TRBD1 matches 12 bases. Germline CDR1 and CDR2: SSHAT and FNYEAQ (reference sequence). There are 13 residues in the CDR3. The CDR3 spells CASSPGQGAELFF. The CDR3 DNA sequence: TGTGCTAGCAGCCCGGGACAGGGGGCGGAACTGTTTTTT.

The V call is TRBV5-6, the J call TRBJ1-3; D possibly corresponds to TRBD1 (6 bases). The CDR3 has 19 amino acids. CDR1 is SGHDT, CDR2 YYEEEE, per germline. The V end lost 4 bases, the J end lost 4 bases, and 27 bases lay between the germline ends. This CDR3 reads CASSLYTGTSPRRGNTIYF. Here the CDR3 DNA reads TGTGCCAGCAGCCTGTATACCGGGACATCACCACGGCGGGGAAACACCATATATTTT.

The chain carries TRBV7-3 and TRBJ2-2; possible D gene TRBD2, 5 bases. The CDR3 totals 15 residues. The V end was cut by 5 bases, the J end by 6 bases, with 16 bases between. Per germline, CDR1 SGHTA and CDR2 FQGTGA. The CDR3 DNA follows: TGTGCCAGCAGCGTCAGCGGAGTGATCCCCGGGGAGCTGTTTTTT. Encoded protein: CASSVSGVIPGELFF.

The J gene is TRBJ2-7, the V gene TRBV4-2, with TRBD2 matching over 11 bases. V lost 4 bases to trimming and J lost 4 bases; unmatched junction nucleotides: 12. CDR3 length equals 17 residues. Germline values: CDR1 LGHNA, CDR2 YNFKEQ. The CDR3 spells CASSLISGGAWRYEQYF. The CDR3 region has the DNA TGTGCCAGCAGCCTCATTAGCGGGGGGGCCTGGAGGTACGAGCAGTACTTC.

This chain's CDR3 is CASSESRTALAGGYTGELFF. The CDR3 DNA follows: TGCGCCAGCAGTGAGTCCAGGACAGCACTAGCGGGGGGATACACCGGGGAGCTGTTTTTT. The V and J genes are TRBV10-1 and TRBJ2-2; 12 bases are shared with TRBD2. The CDR3 spans 20 residues. Germline V lookup: CDR1 WNHNN, CDR2 SYGVQD (reference sequence). Unmatched junction bases numbered 11, after V lost 0 bases and J lost 3 bases.

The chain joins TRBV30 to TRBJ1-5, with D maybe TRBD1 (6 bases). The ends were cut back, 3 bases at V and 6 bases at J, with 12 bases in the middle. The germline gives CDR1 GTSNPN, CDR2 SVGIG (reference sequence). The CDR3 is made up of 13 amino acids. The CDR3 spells CAWSGGGGQPQHF. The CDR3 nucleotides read TGTGCCTGGAGCGGAGGGGGGGGTCAGCCCCAGCATTTT.

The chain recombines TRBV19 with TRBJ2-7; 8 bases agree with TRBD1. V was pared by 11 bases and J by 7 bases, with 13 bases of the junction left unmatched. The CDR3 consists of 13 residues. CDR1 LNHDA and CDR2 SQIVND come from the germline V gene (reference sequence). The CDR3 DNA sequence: TGTGCCGCAGCTCAGGGGGCTCTGGGAGAGCAGTACTTC. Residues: CAAAQGALGEQYF.

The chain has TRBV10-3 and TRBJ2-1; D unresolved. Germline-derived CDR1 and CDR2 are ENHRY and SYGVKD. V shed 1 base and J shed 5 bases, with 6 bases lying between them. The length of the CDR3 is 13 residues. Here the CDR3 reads CAISELTDNEQFF. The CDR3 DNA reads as TGTGCCATCAGTGAGTTAACGGACAATGAGCAGTTCTTC.

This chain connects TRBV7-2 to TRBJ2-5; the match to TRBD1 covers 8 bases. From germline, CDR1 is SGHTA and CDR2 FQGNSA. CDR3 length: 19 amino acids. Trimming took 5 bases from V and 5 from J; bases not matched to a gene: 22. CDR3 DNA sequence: TGTGCCAGCAGCCCAGGCCTTCGTCGGACAGGGCCATCTTCCGAGACCCAGTACTTC. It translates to CASSPGLRRTGPSSETQYF.

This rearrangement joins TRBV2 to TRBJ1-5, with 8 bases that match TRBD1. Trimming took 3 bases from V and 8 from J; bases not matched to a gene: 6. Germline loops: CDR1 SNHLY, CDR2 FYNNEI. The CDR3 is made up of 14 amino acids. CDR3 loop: CASSDGQGIEPQHF. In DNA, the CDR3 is TGTGCCAGCAGTGATGGACAGGGAATAGAGCCCCAGCATTTT.

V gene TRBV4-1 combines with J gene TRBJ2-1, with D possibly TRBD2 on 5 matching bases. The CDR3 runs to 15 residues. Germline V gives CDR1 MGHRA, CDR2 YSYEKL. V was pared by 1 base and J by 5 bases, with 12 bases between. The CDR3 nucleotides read TGCGCCAGCAGCCAAGGTCATCGGGGTAACAATGAGCAGTTCTTC. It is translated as CASSQGHRGNNEQFF.

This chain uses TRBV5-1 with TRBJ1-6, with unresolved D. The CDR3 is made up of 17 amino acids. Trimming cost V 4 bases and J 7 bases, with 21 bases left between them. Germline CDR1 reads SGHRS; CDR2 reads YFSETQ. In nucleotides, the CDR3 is TGCGCCAGCAGCACTTCGATAACGGGAGCACAAAATTCACCCCTCCACTTT. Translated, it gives CASSTSITGAQNSPLHF.

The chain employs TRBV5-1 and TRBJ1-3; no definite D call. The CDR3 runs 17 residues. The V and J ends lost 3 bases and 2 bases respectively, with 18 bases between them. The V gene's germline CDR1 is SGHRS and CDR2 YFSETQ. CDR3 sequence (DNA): TGCGCCAGCAGCTCGGGGTCCGGAGGAGGAACTGGAAACACCATATATTTT. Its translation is CASSSGSGGGTGNTIYF.

The CDR3 region is CASSLSIQETQYF. The CDR3 DNA is TGTGCCAGCAGCTTATCCATCCAAGAGACCCAGTACTTC. The chain has TRBV11-3 and TRBJ2-5; D ambiguous. V was pared by 2 bases and J by 1 base, with 5 bases between. This CDR3 is 13 amino acids long. Germline CDR1 reads SGHNT; CDR2 reads YENEEA.

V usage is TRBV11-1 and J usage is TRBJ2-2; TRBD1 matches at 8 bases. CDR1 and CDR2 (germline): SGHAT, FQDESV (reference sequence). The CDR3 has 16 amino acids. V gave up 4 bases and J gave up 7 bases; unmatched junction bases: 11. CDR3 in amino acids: CASSSSWTGSGGELFF. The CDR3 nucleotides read TGTGCCAGCAGCTCCAGCTGGACAGGGTCGGGCGGGGAGCTGTTTTTT.

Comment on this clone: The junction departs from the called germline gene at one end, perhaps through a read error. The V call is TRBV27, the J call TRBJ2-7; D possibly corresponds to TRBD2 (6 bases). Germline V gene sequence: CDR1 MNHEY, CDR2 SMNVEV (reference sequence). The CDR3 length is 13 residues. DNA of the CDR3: TGTGCCAGCAGTGTATCCGGCGGGGTCGAGCAGTACTTC. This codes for CASSVSGGVEQYF.

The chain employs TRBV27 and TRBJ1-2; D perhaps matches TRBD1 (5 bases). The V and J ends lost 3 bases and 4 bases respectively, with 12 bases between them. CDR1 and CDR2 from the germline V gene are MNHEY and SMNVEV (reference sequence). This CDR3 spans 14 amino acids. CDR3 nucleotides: TGTGCCAGCAGTTTCTCGGCAGGGCGCTATGGCTACACCTTC. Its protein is CASSFSAGRYGYTF.

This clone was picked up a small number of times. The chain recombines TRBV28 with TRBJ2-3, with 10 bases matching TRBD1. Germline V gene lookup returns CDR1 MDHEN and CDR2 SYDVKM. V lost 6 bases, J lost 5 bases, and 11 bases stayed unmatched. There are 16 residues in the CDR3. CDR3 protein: CASRPQPGQGIDTQYF. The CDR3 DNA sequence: TGTGCCAGCAGACCCCAACCGGGACAGGGGATAGATACGCAGTATTTT.

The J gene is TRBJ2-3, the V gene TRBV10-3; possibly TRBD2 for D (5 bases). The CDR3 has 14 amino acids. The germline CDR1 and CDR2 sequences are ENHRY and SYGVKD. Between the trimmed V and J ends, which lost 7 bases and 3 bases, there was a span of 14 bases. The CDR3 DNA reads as TGTGCCATCAACACGGGATCGGGTACAGATACGCAGTATTTT. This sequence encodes CAINTGSGTDTQYF.

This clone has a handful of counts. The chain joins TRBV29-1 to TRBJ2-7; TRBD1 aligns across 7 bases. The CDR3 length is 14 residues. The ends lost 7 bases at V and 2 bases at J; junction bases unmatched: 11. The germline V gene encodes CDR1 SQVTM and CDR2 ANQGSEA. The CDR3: CSARQGLGAYEQYF. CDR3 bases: TGCAGCGCCCGACAGGGTCTAGGGGCCTACGAGCAGTACTTC.

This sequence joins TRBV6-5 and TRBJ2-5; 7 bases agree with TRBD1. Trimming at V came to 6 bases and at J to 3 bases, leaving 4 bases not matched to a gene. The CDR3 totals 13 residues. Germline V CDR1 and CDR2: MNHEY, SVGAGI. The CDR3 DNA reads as TGTGCCAGCAGGCCAACAGGGGAAGAGACCCAGTACTTC. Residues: CASRPTGEETQYF.

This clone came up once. In nucleotides, the CDR3 is TGTGCCAGCAGTTCTCAACCCGGGACTAGCTCCTACAATGAGCAGTTCTTC. Its translation: CASSSQPGTSSYNEQFF. This chain uses TRBV7-2 with TRBJ2-1; 8 positions match TRBD2. V lost 6 bases to trimming and J lost 0 bases; unmatched junction nucleotides: 10. There are 17 residues in the CDR3. Germline CDR1 is SGHTA and CDR2 is FQGNSA.

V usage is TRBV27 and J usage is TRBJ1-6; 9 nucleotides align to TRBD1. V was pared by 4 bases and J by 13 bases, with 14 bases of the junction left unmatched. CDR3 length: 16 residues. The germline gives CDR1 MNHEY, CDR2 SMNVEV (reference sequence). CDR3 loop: CASSSRTGVWVSPLHF. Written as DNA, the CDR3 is TGTGCCAGCAGTTCCAGGACAGGGGTATGGGTCTCGCCCCTCCACTTT.

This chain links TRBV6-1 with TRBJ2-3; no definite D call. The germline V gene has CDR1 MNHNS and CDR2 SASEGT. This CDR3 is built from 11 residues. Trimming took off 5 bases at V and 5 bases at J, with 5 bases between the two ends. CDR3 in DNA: TGTGCCAGCAGTCAGGAAGATACGCAGTATTTT. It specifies CASSQEDTQYF.

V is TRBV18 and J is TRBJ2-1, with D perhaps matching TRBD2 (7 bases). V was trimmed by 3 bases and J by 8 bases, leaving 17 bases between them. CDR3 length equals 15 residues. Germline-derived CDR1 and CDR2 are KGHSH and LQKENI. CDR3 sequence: CASSPPRGGPDEQFF. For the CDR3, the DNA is TGTGCCAGCTCACCTCCTAGGGGGGGGCCGGATGAGCAGTTCTTC.

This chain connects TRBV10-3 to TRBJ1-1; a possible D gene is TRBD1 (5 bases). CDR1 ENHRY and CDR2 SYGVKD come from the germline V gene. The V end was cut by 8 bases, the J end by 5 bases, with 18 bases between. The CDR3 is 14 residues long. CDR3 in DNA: TGTGCCATCGCGGCCGATCGGCACAGGACTGAAGCTTTCTTT. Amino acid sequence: CAIAADRHRTEAFF.